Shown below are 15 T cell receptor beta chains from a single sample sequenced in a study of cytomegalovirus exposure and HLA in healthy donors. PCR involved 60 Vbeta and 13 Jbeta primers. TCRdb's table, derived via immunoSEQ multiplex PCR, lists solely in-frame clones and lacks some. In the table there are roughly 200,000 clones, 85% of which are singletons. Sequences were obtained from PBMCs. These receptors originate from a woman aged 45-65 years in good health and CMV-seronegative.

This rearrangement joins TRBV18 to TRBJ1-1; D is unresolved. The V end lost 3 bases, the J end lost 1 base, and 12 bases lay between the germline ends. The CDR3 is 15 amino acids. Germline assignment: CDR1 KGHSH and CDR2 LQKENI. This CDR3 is CASSPEYSANTEAFF. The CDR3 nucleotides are TGTGCCAGCTCACCCGAGTACAGTGCGAACACTGAAGCTTTCTTT.

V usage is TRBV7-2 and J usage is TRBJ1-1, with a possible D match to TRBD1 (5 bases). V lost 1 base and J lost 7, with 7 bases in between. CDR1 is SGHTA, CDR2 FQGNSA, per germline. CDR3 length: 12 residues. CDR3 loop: CASSLGRGEAFF. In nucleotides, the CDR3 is TGTGCCAGCAGCTTAGGGAGGGGTGAAGCTTTCTTT.

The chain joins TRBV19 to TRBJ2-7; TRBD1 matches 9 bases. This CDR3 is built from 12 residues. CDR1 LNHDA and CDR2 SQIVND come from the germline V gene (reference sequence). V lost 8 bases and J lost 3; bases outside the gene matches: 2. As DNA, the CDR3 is TGTGCCAGTGGACAGGGGAACTACGAGCAGTACTTC. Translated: CASGQGNYEQYF.

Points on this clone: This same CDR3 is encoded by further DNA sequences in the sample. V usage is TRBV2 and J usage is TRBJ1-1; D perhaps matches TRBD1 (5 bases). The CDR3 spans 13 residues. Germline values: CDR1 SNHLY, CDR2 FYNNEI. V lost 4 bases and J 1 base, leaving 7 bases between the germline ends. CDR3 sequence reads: CASSGDRNTEAFF. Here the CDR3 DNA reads TGTGCCAGCAGTGGTGACAGGAACACTGAAGCTTTCTTT.

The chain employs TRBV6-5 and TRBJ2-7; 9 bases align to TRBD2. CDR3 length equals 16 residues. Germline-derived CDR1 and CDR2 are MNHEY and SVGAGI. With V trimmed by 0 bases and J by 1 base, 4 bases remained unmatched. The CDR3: CASSYSSLAGSYEQYF. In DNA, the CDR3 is TGTGCCAGCAGTTACTCGAGTCTAGCGGGATCCTACGAGCAGTACTTC.

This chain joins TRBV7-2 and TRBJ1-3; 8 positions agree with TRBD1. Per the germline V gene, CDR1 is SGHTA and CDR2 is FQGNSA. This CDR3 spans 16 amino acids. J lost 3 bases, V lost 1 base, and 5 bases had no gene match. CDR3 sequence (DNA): TGTGCCAGCAGCTTAGTTCAGGGGGCAATTGGAAACACCATATATTTT. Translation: CASSLVQGAIGNTIYF.

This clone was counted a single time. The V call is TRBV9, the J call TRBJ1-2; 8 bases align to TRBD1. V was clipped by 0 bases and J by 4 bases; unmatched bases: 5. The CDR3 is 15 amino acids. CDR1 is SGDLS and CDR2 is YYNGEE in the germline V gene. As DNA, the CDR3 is TGTGCCAGCAGCGTAGATGGACAGGGAGTCTATGGCTACACCTTC. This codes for CASSVDGQGVYGYTF.

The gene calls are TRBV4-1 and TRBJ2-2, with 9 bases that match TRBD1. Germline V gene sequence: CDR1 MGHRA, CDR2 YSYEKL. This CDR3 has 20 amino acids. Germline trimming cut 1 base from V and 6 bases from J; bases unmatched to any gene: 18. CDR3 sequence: CASSQGLGTGTGSKAGELFF. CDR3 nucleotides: TGCGCCAGCAGCCAAGGGCTCGGTACCGGGACAGGGAGTAAGGCCGGGGAGCTGTTTTTT.

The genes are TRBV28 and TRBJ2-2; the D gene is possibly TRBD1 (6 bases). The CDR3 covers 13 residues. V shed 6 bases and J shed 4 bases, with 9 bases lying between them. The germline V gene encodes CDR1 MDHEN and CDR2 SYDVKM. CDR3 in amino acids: CASRTQGTGELFF. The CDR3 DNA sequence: TGTGCCAGCAGGACACAGGGCACCGGGGAGCTGTTTTTT.

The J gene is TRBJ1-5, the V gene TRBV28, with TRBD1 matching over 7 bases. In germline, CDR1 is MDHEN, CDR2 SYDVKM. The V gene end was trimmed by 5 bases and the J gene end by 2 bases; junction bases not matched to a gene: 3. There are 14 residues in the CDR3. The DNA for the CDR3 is TGTGCCAGCAGTCACAGGGGAGGCAATCAGCCCCAGCATTTT. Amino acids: CASSHRGGNQPQHF.

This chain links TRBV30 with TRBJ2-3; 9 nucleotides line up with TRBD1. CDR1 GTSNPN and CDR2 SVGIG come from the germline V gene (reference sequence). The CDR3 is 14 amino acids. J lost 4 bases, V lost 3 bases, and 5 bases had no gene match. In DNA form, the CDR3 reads TGTGCCTGGAGCGCGGGACAGGGCCCAGATACGCAGTATTTT. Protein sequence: CAWSAGQGPDTQYF.

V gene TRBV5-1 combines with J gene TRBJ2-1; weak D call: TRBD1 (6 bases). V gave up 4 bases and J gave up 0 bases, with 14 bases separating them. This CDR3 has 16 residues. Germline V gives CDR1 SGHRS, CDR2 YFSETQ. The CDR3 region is CASSVGTYGSYNEQFF. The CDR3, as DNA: TGCGCCAGCAGCGTCGGGACATACGGCTCCTACAATGAGCAGTTCTTC.

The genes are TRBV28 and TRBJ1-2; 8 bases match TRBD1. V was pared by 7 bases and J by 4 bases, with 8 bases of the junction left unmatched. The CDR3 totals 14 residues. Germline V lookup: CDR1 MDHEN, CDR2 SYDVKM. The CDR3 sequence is CASNPTGVAYGYTF. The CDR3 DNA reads TGTGCCAGCAATCCGACAGGGGTGGCCTATGGCTACACCTTC.

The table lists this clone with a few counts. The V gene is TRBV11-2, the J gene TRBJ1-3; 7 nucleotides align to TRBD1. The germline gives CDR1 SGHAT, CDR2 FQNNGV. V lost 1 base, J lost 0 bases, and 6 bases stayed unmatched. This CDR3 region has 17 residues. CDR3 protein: CASSLVGQSRSGNTIYF. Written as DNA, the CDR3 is TGTGCCAGCAGCTTAGTGGGACAGTCCCGCTCTGGAAACACCATATATTTT.

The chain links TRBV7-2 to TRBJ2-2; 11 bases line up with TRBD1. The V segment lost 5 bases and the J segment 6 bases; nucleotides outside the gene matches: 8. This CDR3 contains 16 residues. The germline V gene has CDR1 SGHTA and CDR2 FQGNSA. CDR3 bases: TGTGCCAGCAGCCCTTCGTGGGGACAGGGGGCCGGGGAGCTGTTTTTT. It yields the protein CASSPSWGQGAGELFF.